The 3 T cell receptor beta chains below all came from one sample that was sequenced in a study of cytomegalovirus exposure and HLA in healthy donors (dated by TCRdb to 2016 to 2017). Receptor amplification or capture employed the immunoSEQ multiplex PCR assay. For the multiplex PCR, a mixture combining 60 forward primers for TCR Vbeta segments and 13 reverse primers for TCR Jbeta segments was used. What TCRdb holds here is the immuneACCESS table cut down to in-frame rearrangements. Part of the clones is not present; checked against another copy, under half of the missing clones reflect an unresolved V gene, and the others are unexplained. This sample gives approximately 150,000 clones in total; roughly 70% of them show up just once. Roughly 10% of the sample is in the top ten clones. The specimen was PBMCs. The receptors derive from a young man in good health and CMV-seropositive.

This clone was seen a few times. The genes are TRBV28 and TRBJ1-1; no definite D call. V was pared by 5 bases and J by 6 bases, with 10 bases between. The CDR3 runs to 12 residues. The germline gives CDR1 MDHEN, CDR2 SYDVKM. This CDR3 reads CASSPSGAEAFF. DNA of the CDR3: TGTGCCAGCAGTCCCTCCGGGGCTGAAGCTTTCTTT.

This clone was observed a few times. The chain joins TRBV5-1 to TRBJ2-5; 10 bases are shared with TRBD1. Germline V gene data show CDR1 as SGHRS and CDR2 as YFSETQ. V was pared by 0 bases and J by 4 bases, with 6 bases of the junction left unmatched. The CDR3 sequence is 16 residues long. The CDR3 reads CASSLGDRGDGETQYF. Written as DNA, the CDR3 is TGCGCCAGCAGCTTGGGGGACAGGGGTGACGGAGAGACCCAGTACTTC. The full variable domain, completed using reference TRBV5-1 and TRBJ2-5, is KAGVTQTPRYLIKTRGQQVTLSCSPISGHRSVSWYQQTPGQGLQFLFEYFSETQRNKGNFPGRFSGRQFSNSRSEMNVSTLELGDSALYLCASSLGDRGDGETQYFGPGTRLLVL.

The chain links TRBV7-9 to TRBJ1-1; D is unresolved. The V gene's germline CDR1 is SEHNR and CDR2 FQNEAQ (reference sequence). Trimming took 1 base from V and 1 from J, leaving 10 bases between them. This CDR3 has 15 residues. The CDR3 sequence is CASSLGSRWNTEAFF. The CDR3 coding sequence is TGTGCCAGCAGCTTAGGGAGCCGCTGGAACACTGAAGCTTTCTTT.